Sequencing of this TCR beta chain was carried out in a study of T cell responses to AZD1222 COVID-19 vaccine. TCRdb's copy holds only in-frame clones and misses some; the assay was immunoSEQ multiplex PCR. The profile shows around 190,000 clones, just over 90% of them singletons. As for this clone: Its antigen is currently unknown.

The CDR3 contains 13 residues. Germline values: CDR1 SGHRS, CDR2 YFSETQ. Trimming removed 4 bases from V and 2 bases from J, with 9 bases in between. Study-wide points: Researchers took repertoire samples only after the peak T cell response had come. Increased Spike-specific TCR breadth and depth were observed after two AZD1222 doses.

This chain uses TRBV5-1 with TRBJ1-2; TRBD1 is a possible D gene (5 bases). The TCR sequence derives from an adult who received the AZD1222 COVID-19 vaccine. The sample in question was peripheral blood, obtained 28 days after the second AZD1222 dose. CDR3 DNA sequence: TGCGCCAGCAGCCGGGACGGAAACTATGGCTACACCTTC. Residues: CASSRDGNYGYTF.